A selection of T cell receptor beta chains follows, all from one sample in a study of cytomegalovirus exposure and HLA in healthy donors. Only in-frame clones appear in the TCRdb table, and some are missing; sequencing was by immunoSEQ multiplex PCR. The sample has 150,000 to 200,000 clones, 80% seen once. Sequences were obtained from PBMCs. All receptors derive from a woman in her thirties or forties in good health and CMV-seronegative. The CDR3 runs from the conserved cysteine through the conserved F or W. D genes are given only for firm matches. Clone sizes are given selectively: once, few, many, or a class where the clone is expanded.

TRBV4-3	-	TRBD1	TRBJ2-1	TGCGCCAGCAGCCAGTCGCCCGCGAGACAGGGAGATTACAATGAGCAGTTCTTC	CASSQSPARQGDYNEQFF
TRBV18	few	TRBD1	TRBJ1-6	TGTGCCAGCTCCCCTTGGGGACAGGGGTCTTCACCCCTCCACTTT	CASSPWGQGSSPLHF
TRBV2	-	TRBD1	TRBJ1-2	TGTGCCAGCAACCGGGACAGGCTAGGGTATGGCTACACCTTC	CASNRDRLGYGYTF
TRBV5-6	-	-	TRBJ1-4	TGTGCCAGCAGCTTGCAGACACCCCCTGAAAAACTGTTTTTT	CASSLQTPPEKLFF
TRBV7-8	-	TRBD2	TRBJ2-1	TGTGCCAGCAGCCCCCCCCTGGGACTAGCGGAGGGGTATGAGCAGTTCTTC	CASSPPLGLAEGYEQFF
TRBV18	few	-	TRBJ1-1	TGTGCCAGCTCACACGAGGTACAGGGGAACACTGAAGCTTTCTTT	CASSHEVQGNTEAFF
TRBV5-8	-	TRBD1	TRBJ2-5	TGTGCCAGCAGCTTTAAACAGGGGGCGCTTCTCGAGACCCAGTACTTC	CASSFKQGALLETQYF
TRBV6-1	-	TRBD1	TRBJ1-5	TGTGCCAGCAGGGGAGACAGGGGCCGCAATCAGCCCCAGCATTTT	CASRGDRGRNQPQHF
TRBV7-9	-	-	TRBJ2-7	TGTGCCAGCAGCCCGGGAACCTACGAGCAGTACTTC	CASSPGTYEQYF
TRBV19	-	TRBD1	TRBJ2-7	TGTGCCAGTAGCGGACAGGGGGGGCCCTACGAGCAGTACTTC	CASSGQGGPYEQYF
TRBV11-3	-	-	TRBJ2-7	TGTGCCAGCAGCTTAGTGTGGGCGGGCCCCCACGAGCAGTACTTC	CASSLVWAGPHEQYF